The following is a T cell receptor beta chain sequence with its context. This entry is derived from a study of blood T cells in healthy people across ages. V dropped 2 bases and J dropped 1 base, with 9 bases sitting between them. CDR3 length: 15 residues. Germline values: CDR1 SGHVS, CDR2 FNYEAQ. The use of a sample-barcoded 5' primer and a J-beta primer mix characterized a second PCR of roughly 7 to 12 cycles. TCRdb ran MiXCR on the 5' RACE reads and lists one entry per CDR3 protein. The sample has around 1,500,000 distinct CDR3 sequences, 28% seen once. The material sequenced was blood. The receptor was isolated from a woman younger than 45 in good health. This chain links TRBV7-6 with TRBJ1-3; D is perhaps TRBD1 (6 bases). CDR3 residues: CASSLTGRSGNTIYF. In DNA form, the CDR3 reads TGTGCCAGCAGCTTAACAGGGCGGTCTGGAAACACCATATATTTT.